The clone carrying this TCR beta chain was seen only a few times. The sample holds other DNA sequences that translate to the same CDR3. The CDR3 is 15 residues long. Between the trimmed V and J ends, which lost 0 bases and 3 bases, there was a span of 10 bases. Germline V lookup: CDR1 SGHRS, CDR2 YFSETQ. The data were obtained in a study of shared clonotypes between healthy human individuals. Only in-frame clones appear in the TCRdb table, and some are missing; sequencing was by immunoSEQ multiplex PCR. The table has approximately 240,000 clones, approximately 65% seen once. This chain links TRBV5-1 with TRBJ2-1; D remains ambiguous. This receptor was identified in a man aged 30 to 39 in good health. Sequenced sample: memory CD4+ T cells sorted from blood. Subset reported: CD45RA-negative fraction. CDR3 loop: CASSLDSANYNEQFF. CDR3 bases: TGCGCCAGCAGCTTGGACAGTGCAAACTACAATGAGCAGTTCTTC.